A single sample is the source of the 11 T cell receptor beta chains below, sequenced in a study of PD-L1 blockade in urothelial cancer. This sample's time point: pretreatment peripheral blood. Repertoires were generated with immunoSEQ multiplex PCR, while TCRdb's copy carries only in-frame clones and drops some. The sample has roughly 63,000 clones; about 86% are singletons. Sample: PBMCs, taken around atezolizumab (anti-PD-L1) treatment. Receptors were obtained from a man in his 70s with urothelial cancer.

J is TRBJ2-3 and V is TRBV11-2, with 10 bases lining up with TRBD2. Germline assignment: CDR1 SGHAT and CDR2 FQNNGV. V shed 6 bases and J 6 bases; nucleotides not matched to a gene: 9. This CDR3 is built from 15 residues. DNA of the CDR3: TGTGCCAGCAGTAGAAGCGGGAGGGAGGTGGATACGCAGTATTTT. Its protein product is CASSRSGREVDTQYF.

The V gene is TRBV5-1, the J gene TRBJ1-1, with 8 bases lining up with TRBD1. Germline V gene lookup returns CDR1 SGHRS and CDR2 YFSETQ. The CDR3 has 16 amino acids. The V segment lost 7 bases and the J segment 0 bases; nucleotides outside the gene matches: 11. The DNA for the CDR3 is TGCGCCAGCCGACCTGGACAGGGACTCCTGAACACTGAAGCTTTCTTT. Translation gives CASRPGQGLLNTEAFF.

The V and J genes are TRBV6-5 and TRBJ2-7; no definite D call. Per the germline V gene, CDR1 is MNHEY and CDR2 is SVGAGI. V was clipped by 7 bases and J by 2 bases, with 15 bases between them. The CDR3 extends over 14 amino acids. CDR3 in DNA: TGTGCCAGCACCAATCAGGCTGGTGCCTACGAGCAGTACTTC. It codes for CASTNQAGAYEQYF.

CDR3: CASSQERELGYEQYF. CDR3 sequence (DNA): TGTGCCAGCAGCCAAGAGAGGGAGTTGGGCTACGAGCAGTACTTC. The J gene is TRBJ2-7, the V gene TRBV4-2; tentatively, D is TRBD2 (5 bases). V gave up 0 bases and J gave up 3 bases, with 12 bases separating them. The CDR3 is made up of 15 amino acids. Per germline, CDR1 LGHNA and CDR2 YNFKEQ.

This clone was seen only a few times. The CDR3 spells CASSLLGTAPNQPQHF. As DNA, the CDR3 is TGTGCCAGCAGTTTGTTGGGGACAGCCCCCAATCAGCCCCAGCATTTT. V usage is TRBV27 and J usage is TRBJ1-5; 7 bases agree with TRBD1. Unmatched junction bases numbered 8, after V lost 3 bases and J lost 3 bases. The CDR3 is made up of 16 amino acids. The germline gives CDR1 MNHEY, CDR2 SMNVEV (reference sequence).

The chain employs TRBV7-9 and TRBJ2-5, with a possible D match to TRBD2 (6 bases). Germline V gene lookup returns CDR1 SEHNR and CDR2 FQNEAQ (reference sequence). This CDR3 has 15 amino acids. V was trimmed by 5 bases and J by 2 bases, leaving 15 bases between them. The CDR3 nucleotides are TGTGCCAGCAGCCCACAGATGGGACTTCAAGAGACCCAGTACTTC. The encoded protein is CASSPQMGLQETQYF.

This rearrangement joins TRBV29-1 to TRBJ2-3, with 9 nucleotides matching TRBD2. The J segment lost 5 bases and the V segment lost 7 bases, leaving 7 bases of the junction unmatched. The CDR3 loop spans 13 amino acids. Germline CDR1 SQVTM, CDR2 ANQGSEA. DNA of the CDR3: TGCAGCGGCCGGGGCGGGGGGGTAGATACGCAGTATTTT. This translates into CSGRGGGVDTQYF.

V usage is TRBV5-1 and J usage is TRBJ2-1; D gene unclear. The CDR3 sequence is 12 residues long. The germline V gene has CDR1 SGHRS and CDR2 YFSETQ. The V end lost 3 bases, the J end lost 8 bases, and 9 bases lay between the germline ends. The CDR3 loop reads CASSSSLDEQFF. The CDR3 coding sequence is TGCGCCAGCAGCTCCAGTCTGGATGAGCAGTTCTTC.

The genes are TRBV28 and TRBJ2-7; 11 bases match TRBD2. V gave up 5 bases and J gave up 3 bases; unmatched junction bases: 9. Germline-derived CDR1 and CDR2 are MDHEN and SYDVKM. CDR3 size: 16 residues. The CDR3 protein is CASSTHIAGGFYEQYF. CDR3 nucleotide sequence: TGTGCCAGCAGTACCCACATAGCGGGAGGGTTCTACGAGCAGTACTTC.

The chain couples TRBV11-1 to TRBJ2-2; TRBD1 matches 7 bases. This CDR3 contains 13 residues. V trimming: 5 bases; J trimming: 7 bases; junction bases outside the gene matches: 4. Germline CDR1 is SGHAT and CDR2 is FQDESV (reference sequence). For the CDR3, the DNA is TGTGCCAGCAGCGATGGACAGGTCGGGGAGCTGTTTTTT. Translated: CASSDGQVGELFF.

The chain joins TRBV9 to TRBJ2-1; 8 bases agree with TRBD1. In germline, CDR1 is SGDLS, CDR2 YYNGEE. This CDR3 is 14 amino acids long. The trim removed 6 bases at V and 12 bases at J, leaving 14 bases unmatched. The CDR3 region is CASTAGGAGFGQFF. CDR3 nucleotide sequence: TGTGCCAGCACCGCAGGGGGCGCTGGTTTTGGGCAGTTCTTC.